This is a list of T cell receptor beta chains from one sample in a study of CD8 T cells in ankylosing spondylitis. TCRdb re-analysed the 5' RACE reads in MiXCR, keeping a single row per CDR3 protein. This sample carries about 300,000 distinct CDR3 sequences, 11% of them seen once, and the ten largest clones take roughly 9.2%. Sample: blood, either unsorted or a sorted T cell fraction (not recorded which). The receptors here all came from a female donor with ankylosing spondylitis or in good health (not recorded which). Each CDR3 is given with its conserved first and last residue. The D gene is left open where the match is weak. The size field is filled for only some rows; it gives once, few, many or a size class.

CDR3	DNA	size	J	D	V
CASSSGSGNTIYF	TGCGCCAGCAGTTCCGGGTCTGGAAACACCATATATTTT	many	TRBJ1-3	NA	TRBV5-1
CASIRGDRDGNEQFF	TGTGCCAGCATTAGGGGCGACAGGGATGGCAATGAGCAGTTCTTC	once	TRBJ2-1	TRBD1	TRBV6-5
CANVQVDTQYF	TGTGCCAACGTTCAAGTAGATACGCAGTATTTT	many	TRBJ2-3	NA	TRBV30
CASMRTGGSNQPQHF	TGTGCCAGCATGCGGACAGGGGGTAGCAATCAGCCCCAGCATTTT	few	TRBJ1-5	TRBD1	TRBV6-1
CSARDQLAVYEQYF	TGCAGTGCTAGAGATCAACTAGCGGTTTACGAGCAGTACTTC	few	TRBJ2-7	TRBD2	TRBV20-1
CASSLPGTGLNSPLHF	TGCGCCAGCAGCTTACCCGGGACAGGCCTTAATTCACCCCTCCACTTT	many	TRBJ1-6	TRBD1	TRBV5-1
CASSYPISNQPQHF	TGTGCCAGCAGTTACCCAATAAGCAATCAGCCCCAGCATTTT	many	TRBJ1-5	NA	TRBV6-5
CASSLDSGRGQETQYF	TGTGCCAGCAGCTTAGACTCGGGCAGGGGACAAGAGACCCAGTACTTC	many	TRBJ2-5	NA	TRBV7-7
CSAKAGTGATEAFF	TGCAGTGCTAAAGCCGGGACAGGGGCTACTGAAGCTTTCTTT	few	TRBJ1-1	TRBD1	TRBV20-1
CASSLETSFYEQYF	TGTGCCAGCAGCTTAGAGACCAGCTTCTACGAGCAGTACTTC	many	TRBJ2-7	NA	TRBV7-2
CASSLTGGSSYGYTF	TGTGCCAGCAGCTTAACGGGGGGATCGAGCTATGGCTACACCTTC	NA	TRBJ1-2	NA	TRBV7-2
CASSLNREWGTDTQYF	TGTGCCAGCAGCCTCAACAGGGAATGGGGCACAGATACGCAGTATTTT	NA	TRBJ2-3	NA	TRBV12-3/TRBV12-4
CATRTSGHTDTQYF	TGTGCCACCAGAACTAGCGGGCACACAGATACGCAGTATTTT	many	TRBJ2-3	TRBD2	TRBV15
CASSWGREQYF	TGTGCCAGCAGTTGGGGGCGGGAGCAGTACTTC	NA	TRBJ2-7	NA	TRBV25-1
CASGLEGGTEAFF	TGCGCCAGCGGCTTGGAGGGGGGCACTGAAGCTTTCTTT	many	TRBJ1-1	NA	TRBV5-1
CSVEVGPASGPYNEQFF	TGCAGCGTTGAAGTGGGTCCGGCTAGCGGACCCTACAATGAGCAGTTCTTC	NA	TRBJ2-1	TRBD2	TRBV29-1
CSARETRVRLNTEAFF	TGCAGTGCTAGAGAGACTCGCGTGCGGCTGAACACTGAAGCTTTCTTT	many	TRBJ1-1	NA	TRBV20-1
CASSVQGLYTQYF	TGTGCCAGCAGCGTGCAGGGCCTGTATACGCAGTATTTT	many	TRBJ2-3	NA	TRBV9
CASSLDSSMKKLFF	TGCGCCAGCAGCTTGGACAGCTCAATGAAAAAACTGTTTTTT	many	TRBJ1-4	NA	TRBV5-1
CASSLGPFTGELFF	TGTGCCAGCAGCTTGGGACCATTCACCGGGGAGCTGTTTTTT	once	TRBJ2-2	NA	TRBV5-4
CASSLLGTGGDEQFF	TGTGCCAGCAGTTTACTGGGGACAGGGGGTGATGAGCAGTTCTTC	many	TRBJ2-1	TRBD1	TRBV12-3/TRBV12-4
CASSLDWGSNQPQHF	TGTGCCAGCAGCTTAGATTGGGGGAGCAATCAGCCCCAGCATTTT	few	TRBJ1-5	NA	TRBV7-2
CASSQERPSGGLAKNIQYF	TGCGCCAGCAGCCAAGAAAGGCCTAGCGGGGGACTAGCCAAAAACATTCAGTACTTC	NA	TRBJ2-4	TRBD2	TRBV4-3
CSVVVQGATDTQYF	TGCAGCGTTGTGGTACAGGGGGCCACAGATACGCAGTATTTT	few	TRBJ2-3	TRBD1	TRBV29-1
CASLGGDGEAFF	TGTGCCAGCCTCGGAGGTGATGGGGAAGCTTTCTTT	few	TRBJ1-1	NA	TRBV2
CASSQEGSGNTIYF	TGTGCCAGCAGTCAAGAGGGGTCTGGAAACACCATATATTTT	many	TRBJ1-3	NA	TRBV6-1
CSARTRRLAVGNEQFF	TGCAGTGCTAGAACTCGGCGGCTAGCGGTTGGTAATGAGCAGTTCTTC	many	TRBJ2-1	TRBD2	TRBV20-1
CSVVWGRRYTF	TGCAGCGTTGTATGGGGGCGCCGCTACACCTTC	NA	TRBJ1-2	NA	TRBV29-1
CASSQAPGGNTIYF	TGTGCCAGCAGCCAAGCCCCTGGAGGAAACACCATATATTTT	many	TRBJ1-3	NA	TRBV4-2
CAISVRTDSSYEQYF	TGTGCCATCAGTGTCCGGACAGATAGCTCCTACGAGCAGTACTTC	NA	TRBJ2-7	NA	TRBV10-3
CASAPNTGELFF	TGCGCCAGCGCACCAAACACCGGGGAGCTGTTTTTT	many	TRBJ2-2	NA	TRBV5-1
CASSNRGQGTYEQYF	TGTGCCAGCAGTAACCGAGGACAGGGAACCTACGAGCAGTACTTC	many	TRBJ2-7	TRBD1	TRBV5-8
CSATRDLVGEQFF	TGCAGTGCAACCCGGGACTTAGTTGGCGAGCAGTTCTTC	many	TRBJ2-1	NA	TRBV20-1
CASSARSGTNYGYTF	TGTGCCAGCAGCGCCCGTTCCGGGACTAACTATGGCTACACCTTC	few	TRBJ1-2	NA	TRBV7-9
CSARDYVLGTDSNYGYTF	TGCAGTGCTAGAGACTACGTTTTGGGGACGGACTCTAACTATGGCTACACCTTC	NA	TRBJ1-2	NA	TRBV20-1
CASSPPKTGSQETQYF	TGTGCCAGCTCACCTCCTAAGACAGGATCTCAAGAGACCCAGTACTTC	many	TRBJ2-5	NA	TRBV18
CASSLGGPTEGAFF	TGTGCCAGCAGTTTGGGGGGCCCCACCGAGGGAGCTTTCTTT	many	TRBJ1-1	NA	TRBV12-3/TRBV12-4
CASSLEVWGYPF	TGTGCCAGCAGTTTAGAGGTTTGGGGCTACCCCTTC	few	TRBJ1-2	NA	TRBV12-3/TRBV12-4
CASSQGLGGGTEAFF	TGCGCCAGCAGCCAAGGTTTGGGGGGAGGGACTGAAGCTTTCTTT	many	TRBJ1-1	NA	TRBV4-1
CASSVGSGGRSYGYTF	TGTGCCAGCAGCGTAGGGTCCGGGGGGCGATCGTATGGCTACACCTTC	many	TRBJ1-2	NA	TRBV9
CASSFGLAGADEQFF	TGCGCCAGCAGCTTTGGACTAGCGGGAGCTGATGAGCAGTTCTTC	many	TRBJ2-1	TRBD2	TRBV5-1
CASSQDATRLTGNEQFF	TGCGCCAGCAGCCAAGACGCGACGAGGCTAACCGGGAATGAGCAGTTCTTC	many	TRBJ2-1	NA	TRBV4-3
CASSLTSPIDNEQFF	TGTGCCAGCAGCCTGACTAGCCCCATCGACAATGAGCAGTTCTTC	many	TRBJ2-1	TRBD2	TRBV3-1
CGTTGTGGSYEQYF	TGCGGGACGACCGGGACAGGGGGCTCCTACGAGCAGTACTTC	many	TRBJ2-7	TRBD1	TRBV29-1
CASSLRIAGGQNEQFF	TGTGCCAGCAGCTTAAGAATAGCGGGGGGGCAAAATGAGCAGTTCTTC	NA	TRBJ2-1	TRBD2	TRBV7-8
CASSPSRTEAFF	TGTGCCAGCAGCCCTAGCCGCACTGAAGCTTTCTTT	many	TRBJ1-1	NA	TRBV14
CSAAKLAGPESYTF	TGCAGTGCTGCTAAGCTGGCAGGGCCGGAGAGCTACACCTTC	many	TRBJ1-2	NA	TRBV20-1
CASMPVSSQPQHF	TGTGCCAGCATGCCAGTGTCTTCTCAGCCCCAGCATTTT	few	TRBJ1-5	NA	TRBV2
CASSLWSGLKETQYF	TGTGCCAGCAGCTTATGGAGCGGGCTAAAAGAGACCCAGTACTTC	many	TRBJ2-5	NA	TRBV7-8